These T cell receptor beta chains were read from a single sample in a study of blood T cell repertoires in COVID-19. Measured with immunoSEQ multiplex PCR; TCRdb has only the in-frame clones, and not every one. The repertoire holds some 90,000 clones, with 70% to 90% as singletons. Sequenced sample: peripheral blood. Source of these receptors: a human donor in a cohort sampled during active COVID-19. Each CDR3 is given without its conserved first and last residue. Each record gives: CDR3 length, J gene, V gene, CDR3 protein.

>12|TRBJ1-5|TRBV3-1/TRBV3-2
ASSQVVRDQPQH
>10|TRBJ1-2|TRBV12-3/TRBV12-4
ATRRQGYGYT
>12|TRBJ2-2|TRBV7-3
ASSLTSGTGELF
>15|TRBJ1-3|TRBV5-1
ASAKTATVNSGNTIY
>16|TRBJ2-7|TRBV7-2
ASSLRLAGFFPHSEQY
>13|TRBJ1-5|TRBV4-1
ASSQRGQGYQPQH
>12|TRBJ2-1|TRBV6-2/TRBV6-3
ASSYTGTDNEQF
>13|TRBJ2-7|TRBV7-2
ASSNGLGNSYEQY
>13|TRBJ2-7|TRBV6-6
ASSYSSGGLYEQY
>12|TRBJ2-5|TRBV29-1
SVEPWTGGETQY
>20|TRBJ2-7|TRBV4-2
ASSQAFGGMASGGAQDYEQY
>13|TRBJ1-2|TRBV28
ASSPGQGANYGYT
>12|TRBJ2-1|TRBV3-1/TRBV3-2
ASSQDQGLRRLF
>12|TRBJ1-1|TRBV28
ASSQLTMNTEAF
>10|TRBJ2-5|TRBV2
ASRVYQETQY
>13|TRBJ2-3|TRBV7-2
ASSLIAGMTDTQY